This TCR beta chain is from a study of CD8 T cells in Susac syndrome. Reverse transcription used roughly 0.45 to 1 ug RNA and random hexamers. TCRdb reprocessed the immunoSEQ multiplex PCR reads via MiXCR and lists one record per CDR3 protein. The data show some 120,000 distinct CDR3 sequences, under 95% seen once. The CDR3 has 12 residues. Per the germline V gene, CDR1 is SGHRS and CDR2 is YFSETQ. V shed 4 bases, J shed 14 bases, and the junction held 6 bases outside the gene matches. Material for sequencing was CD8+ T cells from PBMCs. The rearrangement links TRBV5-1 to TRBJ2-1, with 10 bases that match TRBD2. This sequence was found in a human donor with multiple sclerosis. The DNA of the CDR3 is TGCGCCAGCAGCCCCGGGACTAGCGATGAGTTCTTC. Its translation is CASSPGTSDEFF.